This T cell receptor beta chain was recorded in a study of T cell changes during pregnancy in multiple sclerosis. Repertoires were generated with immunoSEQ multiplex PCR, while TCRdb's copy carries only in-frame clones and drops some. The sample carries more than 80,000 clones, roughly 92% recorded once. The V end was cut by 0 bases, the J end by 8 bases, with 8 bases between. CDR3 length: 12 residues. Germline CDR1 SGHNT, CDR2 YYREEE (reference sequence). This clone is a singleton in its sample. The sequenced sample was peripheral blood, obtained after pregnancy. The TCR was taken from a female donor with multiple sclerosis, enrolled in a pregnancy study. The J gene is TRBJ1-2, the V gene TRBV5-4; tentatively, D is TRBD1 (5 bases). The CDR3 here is CASSLAGGGYTF. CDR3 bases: TGTGCCAGCAGCTTGGCGGGGGGAGGCTACACCTTC. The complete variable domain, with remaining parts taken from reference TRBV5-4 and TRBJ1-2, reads ETGVTQSPTHLIKTRGQQVTLRCSSQSGHNTVSWYQQALGQGPQFIFQYYREEENGRGNFPPRFSGLQFPNYSSELNVNALELDDSALYLCASSLAGGGYTFGSGTRLTVV.